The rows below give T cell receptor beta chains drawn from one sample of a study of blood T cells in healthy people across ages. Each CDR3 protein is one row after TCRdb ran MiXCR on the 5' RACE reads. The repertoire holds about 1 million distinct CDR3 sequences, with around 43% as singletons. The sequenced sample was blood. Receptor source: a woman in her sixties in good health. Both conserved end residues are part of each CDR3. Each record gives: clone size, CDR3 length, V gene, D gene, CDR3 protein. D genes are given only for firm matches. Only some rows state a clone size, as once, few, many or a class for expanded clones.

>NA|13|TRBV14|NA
CASSFTRTGELFF
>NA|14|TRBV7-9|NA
CASSFSAGAYGYTF
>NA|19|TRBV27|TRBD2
CASSFQGTSGAQITDTQYF
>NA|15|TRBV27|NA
CASSLARGGWETQYF
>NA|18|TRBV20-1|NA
CSARDHPWAGDASYEQYF
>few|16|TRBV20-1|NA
CSARDLTGPFTDTQYF
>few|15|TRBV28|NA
CASSPQSPSTTEAFF
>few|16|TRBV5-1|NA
CASSLEASRRSYEQFF
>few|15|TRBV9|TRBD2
CASSVGDSGTETQYF
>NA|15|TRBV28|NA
CASSQNRAHTDTQYF
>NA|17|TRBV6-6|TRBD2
CASSFSSGSLGTDTQYF
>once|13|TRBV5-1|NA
CASSLIYNTEAFF
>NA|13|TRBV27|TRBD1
CASSSQGAKKLFF
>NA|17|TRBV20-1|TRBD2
CSARDPMLAGGQETQYF
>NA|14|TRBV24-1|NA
CATRSAGSYNEQFF
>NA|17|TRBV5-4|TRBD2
CASSARGGSGSYNEQFF
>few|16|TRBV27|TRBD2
CASSFGLAGGMNEQYF
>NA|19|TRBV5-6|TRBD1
CASSFVGGRDRVSYNEQFF
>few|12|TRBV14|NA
CASSQVKGEAFF
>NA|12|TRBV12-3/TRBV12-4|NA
CASSFYKDVAFF
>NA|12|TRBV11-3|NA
CASTLWLDEQFF
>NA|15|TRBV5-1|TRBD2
CASSTIAGGPDTQYF
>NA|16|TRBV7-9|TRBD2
CASSPQLGGSSYEQYF
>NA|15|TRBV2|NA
CASSGRWADSYEQYF